The clone carrying this TCR beta chain was counted a few times. What it binds is not known. V shed 1 base, J shed 5 bases, and the junction held 15 bases outside the gene matches. Germline values: CDR1 LGHDT, CDR2 YNNKEL (reference sequence). This CDR3 contains 19 residues. This specimen comes from a study of CD8 T cells in ankylosing spondylitis. Study-level points and caveats: Several of the motif variants were reported before in synovial fluid and blood from reactive arthritis. There was a TCR beta motif, made of several highly homologous variants, that appeared characteristic of ankylosing spondylitis blood. Reports say disease-linked clones showed up significantly more in matched ankylosing spondylitis synovial fluid. Researchers report that disease-linked clones proved CD8+ and relatively rare in peripheral blood.

Libraries of TCR beta came from quantitative 5'-RACE with molecular barcodes. MiXCR, run by TCRdb on the 5' RACE reads, gives a single entry per CDR3 protein. This table holds approximately 400,000 distinct CDR3 sequences, 25% to 30% found once. The material sequenced was blood, either unsorted or a sorted T cell fraction (not recorded which). The V gene is TRBV3-1, the J gene TRBJ1-5, with TRBD1 identical over 9 bases. This clonotype originated in a male donor with ankylosing spondylitis. CDR3 loop: CASSQVLRVVGQGYQPQHF. In DNA form, the CDR3 reads TGTGCCAGCAGCCAAGTATTAAGAGTTGTCGGACAGGGGTATCAGCCCCAGCATTTT.